Below, 7 T cell receptor beta chains from the same sample are listed, as sequenced in a study of T cells in localized non-small cell lung cancer. Data came from immunoSEQ multiplex PCR; TCRdb stores just in-frame clones and leaves some out. The top ten clones hold 1.2% of a sample with around 15,000 clones, roughly 89% of them seen once. The sample was peripheral blood mononuclear cells, taken before any cancer treatment. These receptor sequences come from a woman aged 35 to 70 with stage III lung adenocarcinoma.

V gene TRBV11-3 combines with J gene TRBJ2-2; D might be TRBD1 (5 bases). Per germline, CDR1 SGHNT and CDR2 YENEEA. The CDR3 consists of 16 residues. Trimming stripped 6 bases from V and 0 bases from J, with 14 bases between. DNA for the CDR3: TGTGCCAGCAGAAGGGCCGACAGAACGAACACCGGGGAGCTGTTTTTT. Amino acid sequence: CASRRADRTNTGELFF.

This clone was seen a single time. The V call is TRBV6-6, the J call TRBJ2-1, with 13 bases identical to TRBD2. The junction had 5 bases not matched to a gene; V was cut back by 2 bases and J by 10 bases. This CDR3 has 15 residues. Germline V gene data show CDR1 as MNHNY and CDR2 as SVGAGI (reference sequence). Here the CDR3 reads CASSYGLAGVGEQFF. CDR3 DNA sequence: TGTGCCAGCAGTTACGGACTAGCGGGAGTAGGCGAGCAGTTCTTC.

The chain links TRBV11-2 to TRBJ2-3, with 13 positions matching TRBD2. Germline CDR1 SGHAT, CDR2 FQNNGV. The CDR3 length is 17 residues. V lost 5 bases and J lost 0; bases outside the gene matches: 5. The CDR3, as DNA: TGTGCCAGCAGCCCGACTAGCGGGGGGCCTAGCACAGATACGCAGTATTTT. Its protein product is CASSPTSGGPSTDTQYF.

The rearrangement uses TRBV14 and TRBJ2-1; TRBD2 matches at 13 bases. CDR3 size: 19 residues. The V and J ends lost 3 bases and 9 bases, in that order; junction bases with no gene match: 17. The germline CDR1 and CDR2 sequences are SGHDN and FVKESK. CDR3 DNA sequence: TGTGCCAGCAGCCATCCGGGACTAGCGGGGCGTTCCAGGAGAGGTGAGCAGTTCTTC. Translated, it gives CASSHPGLAGRSRRGEQFF.

This chain connects TRBV7-2 to TRBJ2-2; perhaps TRBD1 as D (6 bases). In germline, CDR1 is SGHTA, CDR2 FQGNSA. This CDR3 is 14 amino acids long. V was cut by 5 bases and J by 5 bases, with 12 bases left in between. CDR3 nucleotides: TGTGCCAGCAGCAAACAGGGATTAACCGGGGAGCTGTTTTTT. It yields the protein CASSKQGLTGELFF.

V usage is TRBV6-6 and J usage is TRBJ1-4; perhaps TRBD1 as D (5 bases). The CDR3 length is 16 residues. V was trimmed by 2 bases and J by 7 bases, leaving 17 bases between them. Germline lookup yields CDR1 MNHNY and CDR2 SVGAGI (reference sequence). Here the CDR3 reads CASSYHGLRQLEKLFF. The CDR3 DNA sequence: TGTGCCAGCAGTTACCACGGGCTCAGACAGCTTGAAAAACTGTTTTTT.

The rearrangement uses TRBV4-1 and TRBJ2-7, with TRBD2 matching 11 bases. V lost 4 bases to trimming and J lost 3 bases; unmatched junction nucleotides: 5. Germline loops: CDR1 MGHRA, CDR2 YSYEKL. The CDR3 is made up of 15 amino acids. CDR3 sequence: CASSRTGTSGYEQYF. CDR3 nucleotides: TGCGCCAGCAGCCGTACCGGGACTAGCGGCTACGAGCAGTACTTC.